Each of the 5 T cell receptor beta chains below was sequenced from the same sample in a study of vaccination effects on CD4 cells after COVID-19 (dated by TCRdb to 2022 to 2024). After about 10 days of culture, CD4+ T cells were isolated with the EasySep CD4+ T cell isolation kit. Two doses of either the BNT162b2 or the mRNA-1273 mRNA SARS-CoV-2 vaccine were administered to participants. The protocol used for the library was the immunoSEQ multiplex PCR assay. The immuneACCESS repertoire file appears here via TCRdb, limited to in-frame rearrangements. These files lack a portion of the clones; in checked studies, under half of the deficit traces to unresolved V genes, and the cause of the others is not known. Present in this sample are around 69,000 clones, more than 60% of which were seen just once. The top ten clones comprise 2.4% of the sample. No antigen has been assigned to these receptors. Material: CD4+ T cells from PBMCs cultured without peptide, obtained after COVID-19 vaccination. The receptors derive from a human donor who received a COVID-19 vaccine.

The gene calls are TRBV5-5 and TRBJ1-2, with a possible D match to TRBD1 (6 bases). The CDR3 consists of 17 residues. CDR1 SGHKS and CDR2 YYEKEE come from the germline V gene (reference sequence). Trimming removed 2 bases at V and 1 base at J, with 18 bases between. CDR3 region: CASSLTTGSGGNYGYTF. CDR3 in DNA: TGTGCCAGCAGCTTAACGACAGGTAGCGGGGGTAACTATGGCTACACCTTC.

J is TRBJ2-7 and V is TRBV2, with 7 bases that match TRBD2. Germline trimming cut 7 bases from V and 6 bases from J; bases unmatched to any gene: 9. Germline V gene data show CDR1 as SNHLY and CDR2 as FYNNEI. There are 13 residues in the CDR3. The DNA of the CDR3 is TGTGCCAGCAATAAAGCTCTAGCGGCCGAGCAGTACGTC. This gives the protein CASNKALAAEQYV.

The chain carries TRBV6-6 and TRBJ2-7; weak D call: TRBD1 (5 bases). Per germline, CDR1 MNHNY and CDR2 SVGAGI (reference sequence). V gave up 5 bases and J gave up 0 bases, with 14 bases separating them. This CDR3 contains 15 residues. CDR3 DNA: TGTGCCAGCAGTACAGGACCAAGAAGCTCCTACGAGCAGTACGTC. Translating gives CASSTGPRSSYEQYV.

The table lists this clone with a few counts. CDR3 DNA sequence: TGTGCCACCAGCGGGATTATAGCGGGGGGAAGTTACAATGAGCAGTTCTTC. Translated, it gives CATSGIIAGGSYNEQFF. The rearrangement links TRBV15 to TRBJ2-1; 10 nucleotides agree with TRBD2. V lost 5 bases and J lost 4; bases outside the gene matches: 11. Germline V gene sequence: CDR1 LNHNV, CDR2 YYDKDF (reference sequence). The CDR3 is made up of 17 amino acids.

The rearrangement joins TRBV6-5 to TRBJ1-6; D remains ambiguous. Germline V lookup: CDR1 MNHEY, CDR2 SVGAGI. The CDR3 length is 12 residues. Trimming pared 2 bases from V and 8 bases from J, leaving 4 bases between. The CDR3 coding sequence is TGTGCCAGCAGTTACAGTCATTCACCCCTCCACTTT. It specifies CASSYSHSPLHF.